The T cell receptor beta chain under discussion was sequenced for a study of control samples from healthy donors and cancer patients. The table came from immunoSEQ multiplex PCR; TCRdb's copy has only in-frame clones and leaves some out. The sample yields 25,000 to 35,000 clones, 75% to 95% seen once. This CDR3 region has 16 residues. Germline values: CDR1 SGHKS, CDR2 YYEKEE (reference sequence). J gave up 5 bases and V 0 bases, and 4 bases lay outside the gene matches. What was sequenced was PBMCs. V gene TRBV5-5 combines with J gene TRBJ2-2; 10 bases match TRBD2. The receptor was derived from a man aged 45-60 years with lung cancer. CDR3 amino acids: CASSLDPGLATGELFF. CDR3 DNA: TGTGCCAGCAGCTTGGACCCGGGACTAGCGACCGGGGAGCTGTTTTTT.